The 10 T cell receptor beta chains below all came from one sample that was sequenced in a study of T cell responses to AZD1222 COVID-19 vaccine (dated by TCRdb to about 2021). The library was generated by the immunoSEQ multiplex PCR assay. In its TCRdb copy, this immuneACCESS table keeps in-frame sequences only and misses some clones. Where compared with another copy, unresolved V genes explain less than half of these, and the others have no known cause. The sample table holds 150,000 to 200,000 clones, of which approximately 90% were seen once. The top ten constitute around 5.8% of the sample. The sample's time point label, in plain terms: baseline before first vaccination. The sample was peripheral blood, taken on day 0 of AZD1222 vaccination. The receptors here all came from an adult in good health.

This clone appeared a few times. The V call is TRBV7-9, the J call TRBJ1-5, with 10 bases lining up with TRBD1. After removal of 5 bases from V and 6 bases from J, the junction contained 4 bases not matched to a gene. CDR1 and CDR2 from the germline V gene are SEHNR and FQNEAQ (reference sequence). The length of the CDR3 is 14 residues. The CDR3 reads CASSIGQGGQPQHF. The DNA for the CDR3 is TGTGCCAGCAGCATAGGACAGGGGGGTCAGCCCCAGCATTTT.

The V call is TRBV7-2, the J call TRBJ2-5; 7 bases fit TRBD1. V was pared by 5 bases and J by 3 bases, with 3 bases of the junction left unmatched. The CDR3 length is 13 residues. Germline values: CDR1 SGHTA, CDR2 FQGNSA. The CDR3 sequence: CASSVDREETQYF. For the CDR3, the DNA is TGTGCCAGCAGCGTCGACAGGGAAGAGACCCAGTACTTC.

This chain connects TRBV10-1 to TRBJ1-4; D remains ambiguous. CDR1 WNHNN and CDR2 SYGVQD come from the germline V gene (reference sequence). The CDR3 has 15 amino acids. V lost 6 bases to trimming and J lost 3 bases, with 14 bases between them. Written as DNA, the CDR3 is TGCGCCAGCAGGCCCGCCGGGAACCCTAATGAAAAACTGTTTTTT. The encoded protein is CASRPAGNPNEKLFF.

In nucleotides, the CDR3 is TGTGCCAGTAGTCGGACAGGGTTGCTTTCTGGAAACACCATATATTTT. Protein: CASSRTGLLSGNTIYF. This chain links TRBV19 with TRBJ1-3, with 8 bases fitting TRBD1. Germline CDR1 reads LNHDA; CDR2 reads SQIVND (reference sequence). The CDR3 covers 16 residues. The J segment lost 1 base and the V segment lost 5 bases, leaving 7 bases of the junction unmatched.

V gene TRBV4-2 combines with J gene TRBJ1-3, with D possibly being TRBD1 (6 bases). Trimming shortened V by 0 bases and J by 2 bases, and 8 bases separated the two germline ends. Germline loops: CDR1 LGHNA, CDR2 YNFKEQ. The CDR3 totals 15 residues. CDR3 nucleotides: TGTGCCAGCAGCCAAGACGAGGGGGCTGGAAACACCATATATTTT. As protein: CASSQDEGAGNTIYF.

The J gene is TRBJ2-1, the V gene TRBV6-2 or TRBV6-3, with D maybe TRBD2 (5 bases). Germline V gene data show CDR1 as MNHEY and CDR2 as SVGEGT. This CDR3 comprises 16 residues. V was shortened by 7 bases and J by 0 bases, with 16 bases between the two germline ends. CDR3 region: CASTPSGLGSYNEQFF. The CDR3, as DNA: TGTGCCAGCACCCCCTCGGGATTAGGCTCCTACAATGAGCAGTTCTTC.

The CDR3 is CASSFSETYEQYF. DNA of the CDR3: TGTGCCAGCAGTTTTAGCGAAACCTACGAGCAGTACTTC. The V gene is TRBV6-2 or TRBV6-3, the J gene TRBJ2-7; a possible D gene is TRBD2 (5 bases). Trimming stripped 4 bases from V and 2 bases from J, with 9 bases between. Germline V gene sequence: CDR1 MNHEY, CDR2 SVGEGT. The CDR3 extends over 13 amino acids.

This clone was seen just once. V gene TRBV9 combines with J gene TRBJ2-3; D gene unclear. CDR1 and CDR2 (germline): SGDLS, YYNGEE. V was clipped by 4 bases and J by 1 base, with 7 bases between them. The CDR3 has 13 amino acids. The CDR3 loop reads CASSLSGTDTQYF. The DNA of the CDR3 is TGTGCCAGCAGCCTTAGTGGCACAGATACGCAGTATTTT.

This rearrangement joins TRBV28 to TRBJ2-5, with a possible D match to TRBD1 (7 bases). V was trimmed by 6 bases and J by 4 bases, leaving 12 bases between them. This CDR3 region has 13 residues. CDR1 MDHEN and CDR2 SYDVKM come from the germline V gene. In nucleotides, the CDR3 is TGTGCCAGCAGGGCAGGGGGGCGAGAGACCCAGTACTTC. Translated: CASRAGGRETQYF.

The rearrangement uses TRBV6-5 and TRBJ1-2; D is ambiguous. This CDR3 spans 13 amino acids. The V and J ends lost 2 bases and 4 bases respectively, with 8 bases between them. Germline CDR1 and CDR2: MNHEY and SVGAGI. The CDR3 nucleotides read TGTGCCAGCAGTTACAAGGGCAGCTATGGCTACACCTTC. Its translation: CASSYKGSYGYTF.